This T cell receptor (beta chain) originates from a study of glioma-infiltrating T cells. About the study: Sequencing aimed for roughly 4.5- to 11-fold coverage of about a million peripheral T cells.

TCR alpha and beta CDR3 regions were amplified from RNA using iRepertoire nested multiplex PCR. TCRdb reprocessed the multiplex PCR reads via MiXCR and lists one record per CDR3 protein. The repertoire has more than 350,000 distinct CDR3 sequences, 41% of them found once; the top ten carry about 12%. This clonotype was detected many times. Its matching antigen is unknown. Whole-study findings and limits: Non-neoplastic patients had below-expected tissue-blood divergence, while all gliomas exceeded expectation.

The V end was cut by 4 bases, the J end by 7 bases, with 13 bases between. This CDR3 has 13 amino acids. The germline gives CDR1 MNHEY, CDR2 SVGEGT. The gene calls are TRBV6-2 or TRBV6-3 and TRBJ2-5; perhaps D is TRBD1 or TRBD2 (5 bases each). The sample was glioma tissue, nonneoplastic brain tissue, or PBMCs (not recorded which). The sequence derives from a human donor with low-grade glioma or glioblastoma, undergoing nonglioma brain surgery, or in good health (not recorded which). CDR3 in amino acids: CASSSGPSGTQYF. As DNA, the CDR3 is TGTGCCAGCAGTTCGGGACCTTCCGGGACCCAGTACTTC.